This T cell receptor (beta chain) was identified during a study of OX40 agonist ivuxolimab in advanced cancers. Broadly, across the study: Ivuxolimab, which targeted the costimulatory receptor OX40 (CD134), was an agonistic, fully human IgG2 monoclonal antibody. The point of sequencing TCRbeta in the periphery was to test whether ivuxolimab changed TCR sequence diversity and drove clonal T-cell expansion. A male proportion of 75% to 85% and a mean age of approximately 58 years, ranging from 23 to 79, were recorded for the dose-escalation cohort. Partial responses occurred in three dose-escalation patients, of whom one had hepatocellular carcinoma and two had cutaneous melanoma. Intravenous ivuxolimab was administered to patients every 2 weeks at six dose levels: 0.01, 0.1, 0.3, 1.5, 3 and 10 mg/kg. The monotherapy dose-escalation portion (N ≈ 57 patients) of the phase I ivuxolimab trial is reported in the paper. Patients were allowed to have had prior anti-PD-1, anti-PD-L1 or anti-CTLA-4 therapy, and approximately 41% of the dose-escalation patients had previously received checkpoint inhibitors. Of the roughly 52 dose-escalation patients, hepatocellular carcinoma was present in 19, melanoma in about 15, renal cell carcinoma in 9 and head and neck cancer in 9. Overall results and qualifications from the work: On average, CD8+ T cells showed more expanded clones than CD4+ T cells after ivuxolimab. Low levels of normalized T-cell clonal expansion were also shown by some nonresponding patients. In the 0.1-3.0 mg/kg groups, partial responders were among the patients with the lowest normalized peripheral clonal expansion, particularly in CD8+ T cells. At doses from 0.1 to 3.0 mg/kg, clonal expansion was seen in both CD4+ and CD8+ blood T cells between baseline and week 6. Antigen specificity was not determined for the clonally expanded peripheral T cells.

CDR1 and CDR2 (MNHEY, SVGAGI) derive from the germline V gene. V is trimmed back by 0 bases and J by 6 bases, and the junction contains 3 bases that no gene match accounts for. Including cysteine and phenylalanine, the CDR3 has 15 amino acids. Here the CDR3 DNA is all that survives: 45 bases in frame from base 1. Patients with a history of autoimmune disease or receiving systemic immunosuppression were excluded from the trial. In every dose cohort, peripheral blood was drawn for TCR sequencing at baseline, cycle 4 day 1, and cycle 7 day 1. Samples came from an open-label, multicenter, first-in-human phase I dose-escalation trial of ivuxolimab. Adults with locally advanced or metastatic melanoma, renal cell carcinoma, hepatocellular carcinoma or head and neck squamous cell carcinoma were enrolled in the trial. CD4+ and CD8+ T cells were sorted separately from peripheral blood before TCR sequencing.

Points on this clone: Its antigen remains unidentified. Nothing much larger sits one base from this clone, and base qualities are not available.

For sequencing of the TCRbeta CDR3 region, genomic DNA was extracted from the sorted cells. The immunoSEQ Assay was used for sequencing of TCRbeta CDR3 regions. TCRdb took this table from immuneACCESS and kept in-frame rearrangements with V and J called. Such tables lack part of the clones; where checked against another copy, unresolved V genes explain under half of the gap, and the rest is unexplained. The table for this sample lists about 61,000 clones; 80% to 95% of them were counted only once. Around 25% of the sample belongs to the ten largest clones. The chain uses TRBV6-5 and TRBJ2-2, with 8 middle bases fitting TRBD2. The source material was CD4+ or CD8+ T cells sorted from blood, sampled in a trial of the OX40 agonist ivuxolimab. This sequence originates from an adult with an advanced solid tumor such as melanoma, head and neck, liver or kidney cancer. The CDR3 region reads CASSYSGLVSGELFF. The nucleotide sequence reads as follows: TGTGCCAGCAGTTACTCGGGACTAGTATCCGGGGAGCTGTTTTTT.